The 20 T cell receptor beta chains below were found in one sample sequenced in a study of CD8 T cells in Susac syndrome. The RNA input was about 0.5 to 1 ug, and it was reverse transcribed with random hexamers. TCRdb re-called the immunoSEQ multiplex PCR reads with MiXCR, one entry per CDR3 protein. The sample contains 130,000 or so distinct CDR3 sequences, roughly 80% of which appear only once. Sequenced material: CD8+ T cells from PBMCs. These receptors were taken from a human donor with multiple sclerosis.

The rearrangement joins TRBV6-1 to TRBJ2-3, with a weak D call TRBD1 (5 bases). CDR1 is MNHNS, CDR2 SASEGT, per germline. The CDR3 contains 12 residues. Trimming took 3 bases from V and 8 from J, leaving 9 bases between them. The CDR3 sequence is CASSEGPSTQYF. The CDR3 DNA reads TGTGCCAGCAGTGAGGGGCCGAGTACGCAGTATTTT.

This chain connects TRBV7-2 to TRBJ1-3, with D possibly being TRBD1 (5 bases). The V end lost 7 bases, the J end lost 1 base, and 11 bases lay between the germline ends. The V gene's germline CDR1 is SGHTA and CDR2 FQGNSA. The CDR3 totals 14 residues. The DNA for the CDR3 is TGTGCCAGCAATGGGGGAGGTTCTGGAAACACCATATATTTT. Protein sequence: CASNGGGSGNTIYF.

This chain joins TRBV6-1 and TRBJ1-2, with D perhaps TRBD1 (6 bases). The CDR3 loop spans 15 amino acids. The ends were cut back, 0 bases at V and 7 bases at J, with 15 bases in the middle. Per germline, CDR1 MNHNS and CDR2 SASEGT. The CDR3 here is CASSEAQGGACGYTF. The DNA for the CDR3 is TGTGCCAGCAGTGAAGCTCAAGGGGGTGCCTGTGGCTACACCTTC.

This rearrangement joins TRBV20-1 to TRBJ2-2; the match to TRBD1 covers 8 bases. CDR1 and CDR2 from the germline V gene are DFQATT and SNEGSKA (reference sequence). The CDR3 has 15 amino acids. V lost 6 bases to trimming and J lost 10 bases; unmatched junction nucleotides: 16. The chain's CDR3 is CSAKNQDRAREELFF. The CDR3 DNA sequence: TGCAGTGCGAAAAATCAGGACAGGGCGCGTGAGGAGCTGTTTTTT.

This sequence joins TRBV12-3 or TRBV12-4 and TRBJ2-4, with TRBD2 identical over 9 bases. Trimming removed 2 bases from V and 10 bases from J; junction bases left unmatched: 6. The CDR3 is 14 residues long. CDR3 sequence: CASSLTAGGWIQYF. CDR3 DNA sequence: TGTGCCAGCAGTTTAACAGCGGGAGGATGGATTCAGTACTTC.

CDR3 coding DNA: TGTGCCAGCAGGAGGGATTTCAATGAAGCTTTCTTT. Translated, it gives CASRRDFNEAFF. The V gene is TRBV2, the J gene TRBJ1-1; no clear D gene. Trimming cost V 6 bases and J 7 bases, with 12 bases left between them. The CDR3 totals 12 residues. The germline V gene has CDR1 SNHLY and CDR2 FYNNEI.

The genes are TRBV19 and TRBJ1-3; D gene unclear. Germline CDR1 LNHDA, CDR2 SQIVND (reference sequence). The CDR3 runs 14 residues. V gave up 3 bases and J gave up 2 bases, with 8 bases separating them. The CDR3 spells CASSMLGPGNTIYF. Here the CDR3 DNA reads TGTGCCAGTAGTATGTTAGGGCCTGGAAACACCATATATTTT.

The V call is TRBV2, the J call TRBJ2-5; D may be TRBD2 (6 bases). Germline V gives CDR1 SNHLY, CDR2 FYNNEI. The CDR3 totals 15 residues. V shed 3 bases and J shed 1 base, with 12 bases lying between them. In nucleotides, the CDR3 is TGTGCCAGCAGTGATTCCGGAGGGACCCAAGAGACCCAGTACTTC. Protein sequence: CASSDSGGTQETQYF.

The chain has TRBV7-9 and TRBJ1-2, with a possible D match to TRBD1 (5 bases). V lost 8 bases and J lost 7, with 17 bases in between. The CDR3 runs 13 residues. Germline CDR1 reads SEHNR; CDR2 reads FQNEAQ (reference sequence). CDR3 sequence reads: CASDSGGSVGYTF. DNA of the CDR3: TGTGCCAGCGATTCGGGGGGGTCTGTTGGCTACACCTTC.

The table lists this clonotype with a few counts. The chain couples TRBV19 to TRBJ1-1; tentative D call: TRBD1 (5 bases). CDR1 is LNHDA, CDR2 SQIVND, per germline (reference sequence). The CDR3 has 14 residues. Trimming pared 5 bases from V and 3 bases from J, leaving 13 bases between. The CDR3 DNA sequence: TGTGCCAGTAGTCTGGGGGGAGGGGACACTGAAGCTTTCTTT. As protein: CASSLGGGDTEAFF.

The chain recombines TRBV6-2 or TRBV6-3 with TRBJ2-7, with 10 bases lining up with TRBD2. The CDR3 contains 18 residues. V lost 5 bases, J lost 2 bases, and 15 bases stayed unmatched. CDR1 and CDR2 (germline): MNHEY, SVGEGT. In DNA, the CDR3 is TGTGCCAGCAGTACCACAACTAGCGGGAATAGTTTCCCCTACGAGCAGTACGTC. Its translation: CASSTTTSGNSFPYEQYV.

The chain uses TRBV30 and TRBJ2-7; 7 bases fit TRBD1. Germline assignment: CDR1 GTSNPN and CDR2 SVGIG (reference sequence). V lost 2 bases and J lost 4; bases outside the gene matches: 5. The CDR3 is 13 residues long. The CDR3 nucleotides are TGTGCCTGGAGTTGGGACAGCGCGTACGAGCAGTACTTC. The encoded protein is CAWSWDSAYEQYF. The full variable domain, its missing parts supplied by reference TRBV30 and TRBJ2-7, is SQTIHQWPATLVQPVGSPLSLECTVEGTSNPNLYWYRQAAGRGLQLLFYSVGIGQISSEVPQNLSASRPQDRQFILSSKKLLLSDSGFYLCAWSWDSAYEQYFGPGTRLTVT.

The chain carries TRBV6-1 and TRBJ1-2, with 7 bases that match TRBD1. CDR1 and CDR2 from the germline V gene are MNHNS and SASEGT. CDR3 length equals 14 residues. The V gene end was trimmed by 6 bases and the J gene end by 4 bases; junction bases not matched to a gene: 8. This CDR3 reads CASSSRAGGYGYTF. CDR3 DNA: TGTGCCAGCAGCTCGAGGGCAGGGGGCTATGGCTACACCTTC.

CDR3 DNA: TGTGCCAGCAGTCACCTGCGGGGGCCCAATCAGCCCCAGCATTTT. Protein sequence: CASSHLRGPNQPQHF. The chain employs TRBV2 and TRBJ1-5, with D perhaps TRBD1 (6 bases). This CDR3 spans 15 amino acids. Germline loops: CDR1 SNHLY, CDR2 FYNNEI. Trimming left V 5 bases short and J 3 bases short, with 14 bases between.

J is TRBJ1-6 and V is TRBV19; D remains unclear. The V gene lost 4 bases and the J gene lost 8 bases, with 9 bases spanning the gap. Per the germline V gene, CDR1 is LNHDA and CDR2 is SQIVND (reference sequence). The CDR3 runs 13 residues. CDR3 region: CASSTSGYSPLHF. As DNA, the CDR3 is TGTGCCAGTAGTACGTCGGGGTATTCACCCCTCCACTTT.

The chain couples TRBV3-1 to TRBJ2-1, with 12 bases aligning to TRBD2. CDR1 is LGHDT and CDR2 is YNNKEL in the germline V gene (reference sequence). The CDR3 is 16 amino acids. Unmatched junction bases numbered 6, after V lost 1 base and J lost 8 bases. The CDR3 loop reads CASSQGLAGEYYEQFF. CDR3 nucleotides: TGTGCCAGCAGCCAAGGACTAGCGGGAGAGTACTATGAGCAGTTCTTC.

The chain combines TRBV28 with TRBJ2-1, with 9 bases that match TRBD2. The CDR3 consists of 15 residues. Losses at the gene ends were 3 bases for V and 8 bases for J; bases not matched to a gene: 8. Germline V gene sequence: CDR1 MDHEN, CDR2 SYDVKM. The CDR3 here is CASSFSRGGRDEQFF. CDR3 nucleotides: TGTGCCAGCAGTTTTTCGCGGGGGGGCCGGGATGAGCAGTTCTTC.

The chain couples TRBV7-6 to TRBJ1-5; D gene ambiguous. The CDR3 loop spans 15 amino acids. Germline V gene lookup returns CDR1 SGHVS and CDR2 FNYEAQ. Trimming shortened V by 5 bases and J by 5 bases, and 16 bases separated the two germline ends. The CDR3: CASSPQPREDQPQHF. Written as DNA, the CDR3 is TGTGCCAGCAGCCCTCAACCCCGGGAGGATCAGCCCCAGCATTTT.

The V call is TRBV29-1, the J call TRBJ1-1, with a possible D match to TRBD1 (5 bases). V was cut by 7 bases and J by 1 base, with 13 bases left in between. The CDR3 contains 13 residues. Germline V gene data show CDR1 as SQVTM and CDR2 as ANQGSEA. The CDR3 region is CSAPSQGNTEAFF. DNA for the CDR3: TGCAGCGCCCCTTCCCAGGGGAACACTGAAGCTTTCTTT. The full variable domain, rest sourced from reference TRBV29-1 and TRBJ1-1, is SAVISQKPSRDICQRGTSLTIQCQVDSQVTMMFWYRQQPGQSLTLIATANQGSEATYESGFVIDKFPISRPNLTFSTLTVSNMSPEDSSIYLCSAPSQGNTEAFFGQGTRLTVV.

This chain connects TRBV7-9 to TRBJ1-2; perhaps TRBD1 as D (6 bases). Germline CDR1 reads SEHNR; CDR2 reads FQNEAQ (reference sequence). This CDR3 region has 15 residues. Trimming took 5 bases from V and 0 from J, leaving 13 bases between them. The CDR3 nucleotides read TGTGCCAGCAGCCCCCAGGCAGGGGCTAACTATGGCTACACCTTC. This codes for CASSPQAGANYGYTF.